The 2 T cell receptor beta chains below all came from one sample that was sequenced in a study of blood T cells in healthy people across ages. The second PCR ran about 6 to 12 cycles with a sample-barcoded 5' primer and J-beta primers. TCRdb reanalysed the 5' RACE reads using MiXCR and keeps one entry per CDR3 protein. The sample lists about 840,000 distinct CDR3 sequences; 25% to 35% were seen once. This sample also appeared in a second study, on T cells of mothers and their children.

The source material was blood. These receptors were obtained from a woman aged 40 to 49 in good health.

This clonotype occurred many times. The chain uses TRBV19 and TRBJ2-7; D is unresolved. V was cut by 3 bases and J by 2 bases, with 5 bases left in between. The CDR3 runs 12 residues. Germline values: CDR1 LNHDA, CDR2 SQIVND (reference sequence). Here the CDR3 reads CASSISPYEQYF. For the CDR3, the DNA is TGTGCCAGTAGTATTTCCCCCTACGAGCAGTACTTC.

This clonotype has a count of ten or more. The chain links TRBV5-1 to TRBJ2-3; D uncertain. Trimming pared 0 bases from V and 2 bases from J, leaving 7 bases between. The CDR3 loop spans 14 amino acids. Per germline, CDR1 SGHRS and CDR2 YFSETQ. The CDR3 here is CASSLVQTTDTQYF. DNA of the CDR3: TGCGCCAGCAGCTTGGTCCAGACCACAGATACGCAGTATTTT.